This T cell receptor (beta chain) emerged from a study of blood T cell repertoires in COVID-19. Donors were grouped by their self-reported clinical history. The CDR3 has 17 residues. V was shortened by 4 bases and J by 6 bases, with 22 bases between the two germline ends. Germline CDR1 is KGHSH and CDR2 is LQKENI. Clones were sequenced by immunoSEQ multiplex PCR, and TCRdb holds only the in-frame ones, with some missing. The sample has roughly 400,000 clones, roughly nine tenths seen once; the top ten hold about 0.86%. J is TRBJ2-1 and V is TRBV18; TRBD1 might be the D (6 bases). Source material: PBMCs or T cells enriched from blood (not recorded which). The clonotype originates from a woman between 40 and 50 years old who had been exposed to COVID-19. The CDR3 sequence: CASSLFIGGERGNEQFF. CDR3 DNA sequence: TGTGCCAGCTCACTCTTCATTGGGGGCGAGAGGGGCAATGAGCAGTTCTTC.